The 4 T cell receptor beta chains below come from one sample, sequenced in a study of T cells in Graves' hyperthyroidism and ophthalmopathy. Amplification of TCR beta CDR3 regions was performed using RNA transcripts as template. The TCR CDR3 was amplified in a first-round RT-PCR using the HTBI primer set. Via MiXCR, TCRdb re-called the multiplex PCR reads, giving one row per CDR3 protein. The table lists over 200,000 distinct CDR3 sequences, more than 15% of them singletons. The sequenced material came from blood. These receptors all stem from a man aged 45-65 years with Graves' hyperthyroidism.

This clonotype was found many times. This rearrangement joins TRBV2 to TRBJ1-2, with TRBD1 identical over 8 bases. The CDR3 has 14 amino acids. V trimming: 10 bases; J trimming: 3 bases; junction bases outside the gene matches: 10. The germline V gene encodes CDR1 SNHLY and CDR2 FYNNEI. The CDR3 is CAKMPTGVDYGYTF. In DNA form, the CDR3 reads TGTGCCAAGATGCCGACAGGGGTAGACTATGGCTACACCTTC.

This clonotype was counted only a few times. The rearrangement joins TRBV7-8 to TRBJ2-2; 8 nucleotides match TRBD2. Germline CDR1 and CDR2: SGHVS and FQNEAQ. After removal of 2 bases from V and 1 base from J, the junction contained 3 bases not matched to a gene. The CDR3 runs to 16 residues. CDR3: CASSLHTSGNTGELFF. The CDR3 region has the DNA TGTGCCAGCAGCTTACATACTAGCGGGAACACCGGGGAGCTGTTTTTT.

This clonotype was recorded many times. The chain joins TRBV2 to TRBJ1-2; weak D call: TRBD1 (5 bases). Trimming cost V 4 bases and J 5 bases, with 14 bases left between them. The CDR3 length is 14 residues. Germline-derived CDR1 and CDR2 are SNHLY and FYNNEI. The CDR3 DNA reads as TGTGCCAGCAGTGGCGCCGGGACGGTGTATGGCTACACCTTC. Translating it yields CASSGAGTVYGYTF.

This clonotype was picked up a small number of times. This chain joins TRBV2 and TRBJ2-5, with 7 bases matching TRBD2. Per the germline V gene, CDR1 is SNHLY and CDR2 is FYNNEI. The CDR3 length is 13 residues. Trimming removed 3 bases from V and 3 bases from J; junction bases left unmatched: 1. The CDR3 loop reads CASSDGLEETQYF. DNA of the CDR3: TGTGCCAGCAGTGACGGACTAGAAGAGACCCAGTACTTC.